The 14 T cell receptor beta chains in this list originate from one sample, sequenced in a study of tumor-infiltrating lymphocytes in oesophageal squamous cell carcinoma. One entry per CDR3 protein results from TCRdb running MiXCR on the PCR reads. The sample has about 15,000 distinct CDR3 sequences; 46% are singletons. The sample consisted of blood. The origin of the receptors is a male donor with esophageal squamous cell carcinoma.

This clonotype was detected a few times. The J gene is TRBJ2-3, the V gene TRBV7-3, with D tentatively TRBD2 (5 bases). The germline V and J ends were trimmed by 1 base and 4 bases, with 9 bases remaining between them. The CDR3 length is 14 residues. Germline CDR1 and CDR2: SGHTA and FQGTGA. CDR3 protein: CASSLIASPDTQYF. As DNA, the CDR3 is TGTGCCAGCAGCTTAATCGCTAGCCCAGATACGCAGTATTTT.

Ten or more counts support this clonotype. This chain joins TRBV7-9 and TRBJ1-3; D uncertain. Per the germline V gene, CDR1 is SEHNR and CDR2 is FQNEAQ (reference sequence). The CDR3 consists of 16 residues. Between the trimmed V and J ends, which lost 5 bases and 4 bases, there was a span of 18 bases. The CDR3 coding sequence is TGTGCCAGCAGCCCCCCGTCCCTCAGCGCCGGAAACACCATATATTTT. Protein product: CASSPPSLSAGNTIYF.

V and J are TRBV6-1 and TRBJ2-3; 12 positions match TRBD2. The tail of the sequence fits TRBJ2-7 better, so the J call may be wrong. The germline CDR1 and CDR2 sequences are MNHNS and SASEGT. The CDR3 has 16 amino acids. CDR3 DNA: TGTGCCAGCAGTGCCTTGACTAGCGGGAGTTACCACGAGCAGTACTTC. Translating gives CASSALTSGSYHEQYF.

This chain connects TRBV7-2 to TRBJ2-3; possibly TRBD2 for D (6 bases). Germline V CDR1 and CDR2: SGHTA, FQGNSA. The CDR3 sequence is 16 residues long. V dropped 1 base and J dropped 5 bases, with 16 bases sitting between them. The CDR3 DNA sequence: TGTGCCAGCAGCTTAGTGGCCTTTCAGGGAGGAGATACGCAGTATTTT. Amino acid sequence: CASSLVAFQGGDTQYF.

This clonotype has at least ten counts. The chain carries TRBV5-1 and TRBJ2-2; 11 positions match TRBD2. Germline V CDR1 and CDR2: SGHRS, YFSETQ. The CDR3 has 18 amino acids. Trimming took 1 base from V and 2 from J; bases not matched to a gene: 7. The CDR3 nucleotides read TGCGCCAGCAGCTTGCGGCTAGCGGGAGGACATAACACCGGGGAGCTGTTTTTT. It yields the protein CASSLRLAGGHNTGELFF.

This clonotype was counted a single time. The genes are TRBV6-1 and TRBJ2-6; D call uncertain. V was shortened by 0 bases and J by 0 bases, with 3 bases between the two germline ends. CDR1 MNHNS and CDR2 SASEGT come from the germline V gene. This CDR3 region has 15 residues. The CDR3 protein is CASSEASSGANVLTF. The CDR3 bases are TGTGCCAGCAGTGAAGCTAGCTCTGGGGCCAACGTCCTGACTTTC.

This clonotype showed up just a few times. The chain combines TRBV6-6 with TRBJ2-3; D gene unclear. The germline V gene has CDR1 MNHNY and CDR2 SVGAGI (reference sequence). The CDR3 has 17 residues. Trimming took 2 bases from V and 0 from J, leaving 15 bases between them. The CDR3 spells CASSYGSPTSSTDTQYF. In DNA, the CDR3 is TGTGCCAGCAGTTACGGATCACCGACTTCTAGCACAGATACGCAGTATTTT.

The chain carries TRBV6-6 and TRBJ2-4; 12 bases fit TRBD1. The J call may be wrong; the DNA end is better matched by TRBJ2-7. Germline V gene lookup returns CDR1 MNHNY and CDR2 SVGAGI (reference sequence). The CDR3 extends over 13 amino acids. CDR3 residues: CASGRDRGREQYF. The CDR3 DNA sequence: TGTGCCAGCGGCCGGGACAGGGGGCGCGAGCAGTACTTC.

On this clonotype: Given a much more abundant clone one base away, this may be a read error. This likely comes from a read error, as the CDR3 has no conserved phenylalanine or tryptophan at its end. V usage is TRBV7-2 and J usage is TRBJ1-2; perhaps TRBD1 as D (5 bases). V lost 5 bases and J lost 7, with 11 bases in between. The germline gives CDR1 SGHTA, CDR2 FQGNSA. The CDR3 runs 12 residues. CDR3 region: CASSKRGFGYTL. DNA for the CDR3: TGTGCCAGCAGCAAGAGGGGTTTTGGCTACACCTTA.

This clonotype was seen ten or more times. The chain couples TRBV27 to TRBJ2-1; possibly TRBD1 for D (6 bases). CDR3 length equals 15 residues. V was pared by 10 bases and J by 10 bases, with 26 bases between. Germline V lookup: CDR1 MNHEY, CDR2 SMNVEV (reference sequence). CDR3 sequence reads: CATSQLPGQNYEQFF. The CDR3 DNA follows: TGTGCCACCTCACAACTACCCGGACAGAACTACGAGCAGTTCTTC.

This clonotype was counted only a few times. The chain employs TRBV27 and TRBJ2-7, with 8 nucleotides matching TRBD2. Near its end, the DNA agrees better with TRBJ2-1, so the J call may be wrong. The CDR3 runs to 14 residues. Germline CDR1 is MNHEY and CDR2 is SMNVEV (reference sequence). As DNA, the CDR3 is TGTGCCACATATCGGGGGGGCGATTACAATGAGCAGTTCTTC. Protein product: CATYRGGDYNEQFF.

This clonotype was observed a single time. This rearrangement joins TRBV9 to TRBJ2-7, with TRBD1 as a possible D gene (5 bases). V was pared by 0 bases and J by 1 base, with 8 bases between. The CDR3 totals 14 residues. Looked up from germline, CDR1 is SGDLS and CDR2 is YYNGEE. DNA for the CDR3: TGTGCCAGCAGCGTAGAGGGGTCGTCCTACGAGCAGTACTTC. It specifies CASSVEGSSYEQYF.

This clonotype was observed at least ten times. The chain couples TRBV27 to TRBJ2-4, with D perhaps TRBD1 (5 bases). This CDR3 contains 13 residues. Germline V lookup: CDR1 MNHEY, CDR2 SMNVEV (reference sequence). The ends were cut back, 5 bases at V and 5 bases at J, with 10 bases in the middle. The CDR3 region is CASSLGLENIQYF. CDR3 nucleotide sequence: TGTGCCAGCAGTCTGGGGCTCGAAAACATTCAGTACTTC.

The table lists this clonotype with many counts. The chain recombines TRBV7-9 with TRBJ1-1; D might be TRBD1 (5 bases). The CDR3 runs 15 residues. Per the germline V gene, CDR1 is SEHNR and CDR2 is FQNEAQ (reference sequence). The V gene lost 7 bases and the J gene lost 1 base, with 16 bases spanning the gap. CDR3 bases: TGTGCCAGCACCCGAGGGGCGGGGAAGAACACTGAAGCTTTCTTT. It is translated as CASTRGAGKNTEAFF. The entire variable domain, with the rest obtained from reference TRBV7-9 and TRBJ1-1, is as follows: DTGVSQNPRHKITKRGQNVTFRCDPISEHNRLYWYRQTLGQGPEFLTYFQNEAQLEKSRLLSDRFSAERPKGSFSTLEIQRTEQGDSAMYLCASTRGAGKNTEAFFGQGTRLTVV.